The clone carrying this T cell receptor (beta chain) has just a few counts. The protocol was immunoSEQ multiplex PCR, while the TCRdb copy is restricted to in-frame clones and leaves out a portion. Of some 130,000 clones listed, 55% to 75% are singletons. This sample stems from a study of blood T cell repertoires in COVID-19. Study overall: PBMCs, B-cell-depleted T cells, or T cells provided the cDNA or gDNA that made up the material.

The junction had 14 bases not matched to a gene; V was cut back by 5 bases and J by 9 bases. Germline-derived CDR1 and CDR2 are LNHDA and SQIVND (reference sequence). The CDR3 spans 15 residues. Input material: peripheral blood. The rearrangement joins TRBV19 to TRBJ1-1; 8 positions match TRBD1. The clonotype comes from a woman in her sixties or seventies with acute or convalescent COVID-19. CDR3 in amino acids: CASSSDGQGDVKAFF. The DNA of the CDR3 is TGTGCCAGTAGTTCAGATGGACAGGGAGATGTCAAAGCTTTCTTT.